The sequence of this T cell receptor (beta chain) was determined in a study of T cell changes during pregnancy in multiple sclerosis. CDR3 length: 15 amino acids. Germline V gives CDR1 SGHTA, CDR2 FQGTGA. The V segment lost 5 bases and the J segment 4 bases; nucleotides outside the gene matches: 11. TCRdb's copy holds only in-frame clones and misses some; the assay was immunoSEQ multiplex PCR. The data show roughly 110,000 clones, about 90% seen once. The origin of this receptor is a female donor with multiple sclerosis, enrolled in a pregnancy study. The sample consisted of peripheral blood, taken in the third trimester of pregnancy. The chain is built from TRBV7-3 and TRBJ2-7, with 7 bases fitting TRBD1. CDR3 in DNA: TGTGCCAGCAGCCTTAATCCCACAGGGGTGTACGAGCAGTACTTC. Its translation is CASSLNPTGVYEQYF.